A selection of T cell receptor beta chains follows, all from one sample in a study of B cell selection in AIRE deficiency. Repertoires were generated with immunoSEQ multiplex PCR, while TCRdb's copy carries only in-frame clones and drops some. The sample includes about 26,000 clones, about 92% of them seen just once. Sequenced sample: CD4+CD25+ Tregs sorted from PBMCs. All receptors derive from a human donor in good health. Both conserved end residues are part of each CDR3. A D gene is named only where the DNA matches it firmly. Expanded clones get a size class; other rows say once, few or many, or leave the size out.

NA	TRBV2	NA	TRBJ1-4	CASRRESATNEKLFF	TGTGCCAGCAGGAGGGAATCTGCAACTAATGAAAAACTGTTTTTT
TRBD1	TRBV5-1	NA	TRBJ2-7	CASSSYRGHEQYF	TGCGCCAGCAGCTCGTACAGGGGCCACGAGCAGTACTTC
TRBD2	TRBV7-2	NA	TRBJ2-2	CASSLAFVWPSGGENTGELFF	TGTGCCAGCAGCTTAGCCTTCGTTTGGCCTAGCGGGGGTGAGAACACCGGGGAGCTGTTTTTT
TRBD2	TRBV27	NA	TRBJ2-1	CASSLDIAGGYNEQFF	TGTGCCAGCAGTTTAGATATAGCGGGGGGGTACAATGAGCAGTTCTTC
TRBD2	TRBV15	NA	TRBJ2-5	CATSREGGLGETQYF	TGTGCCACCAGCAGAGAGGGAGGACTAGGAGAGACCCAGTACTTC
NA	TRBV6-1	NA	TRBJ1-4	CASSSRDFEKLFF	TGTGCCAGCAGTTCCCGGGACTTTGAAAAACTGTTTTTT
NA	TRBV9	medium-sized	TRBJ1-2	CASSVGTNYGYTF	TGTGCCAGCAGCGTGGGCACTAACTATGGCTACACCTTC
TRBD1	TRBV15	NA	TRBJ1-6	CATSRDVGTGSPLHF	TGTGCCACCAGCAGAGATGTAGGGACAGGTTCACCCCTCCACTTT
TRBD1	TRBV18	NA	TRBJ1-2	CASSLDRVANYGYTF	TGTGCCAGCTCACTCGACAGGGTAGCTAACTATGGCTACACCTTC
NA	TRBV20-1	NA	TRBJ1-2	CSARAVGGYTF	TGCAGTGCTAGGGCGGTAGGGGGCTACACCTTC
TRBD2	TRBV7-2	once	TRBJ2-4	CASSFRLAGGNIQYF	TGTGCCAGCAGCTTCCGACTAGCGGGTGGAAACATTCAGTACTTC
NA	TRBV5-6	NA	TRBJ1-1	CASRYDRASTEAFF	TGTGCCAGCAGGTACGACAGAGCCTCCACTGAAGCTTTCTTT
NA	TRBV5-5	NA	TRBJ2-5	CASSLLETQYF	TGTGCCAGCAGCCTCTTAGAGACCCAGTACTTC
TRBD1	TRBV5-1	NA	TRBJ2-7	CASRKLTGTGLVHEQYF	TGCGCCAGCAGAAAATTGACCGGGACAGGGCTTGTTCACGAGCAGTACTTC
NA	TRBV19	NA	TRBJ2-7	CASNPSRGVYEQYF	TGTGCCAGTAACCCGTCCAGGGGCGTCTACGAGCAGTACTTC
NA	TRBV7-8	NA	TRBJ2-7	CASSSLRYEQYF	TGTGCCAGCAGCTCCCTCCGCTACGAGCAGTACTTC
NA	TRBV5-1	NA	TRBJ2-2	CASSPGTNTGELFF	TGCGCCAGCAGCCCGGGAACGAACACCGGGGAGCTGTTTTTT
TRBD1	TRBV11-2	NA	TRBJ1-6	CASSLIAGGWNSPLHF	TGTGCCAGCAGCTTAATTGCAGGGGGCTGGAATTCACCCCTCCACTTT
TRBD1	TRBV2	NA	TRBJ1-1	CASSKPPGQGNTEAFF	TGTGCCAGCAGTAAACCTCCGGGACAGGGGAACACTGAAGCTTTCTTT
NA	TRBV2	NA	TRBJ1-2	CASSEVGGTGGYTF	TGTGCCAGCAGTGAGGTGGGGGGAACGGGTGGCTACACCTTC
TRBD2	TRBV7-2	NA	TRBJ2-1	CASSLVTSRTSSSYNEQFF	TGTGCCAGCAGCTTAGTAACGTCCCGGACTAGCAGCTCCTACAATGAGCAGTTCTTC
TRBD1	TRBV9	NA	TRBJ1-3	CASSTQGGGGNTIYF	TGTGCCAGCAGCACCCAGGGGGGTGGAGGAAACACCATATATTTT
TRBD1	TRBV6-1	NA	TRBJ1-6	CASSEARTGMNSPLHF	TGTGCCAGCAGTGAAGCACGGACAGGGATGAACTCACCCCTCCACTTT
NA	TRBV5-1	NA	TRBJ2-1	CASRAPLQGREQFF	TGCGCCAGCAGAGCCCCCCTACAGGGACGAGAGCAGTTCTTC
NA	TRBV7-2	NA	TRBJ1-1	CASSFDTTNTEAFF	TGTGCCAGCAGCTTTGACACCACGAACACTGAAGCTTTCTTT
NA	TRBV14	NA	TRBJ1-2	CASSQVKGQSYGYTF	TGTGCCAGCAGCCAAGTTAAGGGACAAAGCTATGGCTACACCTTC
NA	TRBV28	once	TRBJ1-2	CASSFTVNGYTF	TGTGCCAGCAGTTTTACAGTGAATGGCTACACCTTC
NA	TRBV15	once	TRBJ1-2	CATSRRRDGRYGYTF	TGTGCCACCAGCAGACGTCGGGACGGACGCTATGGCTACACCTTC
TRBD2	TRBV15	NA	TRBJ2-3	CATSRDLGGGGRTDTQYF	TGTGCCACCAGCAGAGATCTTGGCGGGGGGGGACGCACAGATACGCAGTATTTT
NA	TRBV6-6	NA	TRBJ2-5	CASSPTGRGETQYF	TGTGCCAGCAGCCCGACGGGGAGAGGCGAGACCCAGTACTTC
TRBD1	TRBV19	NA	TRBJ1-4	CASSPRQGAGNEKLFF	TGTGCCAGTAGTCCCCGACAGGGGGCAGGTAATGAAAAACTGTTTTTT
TRBD1	TRBV9	few	TRBJ2-5	CASSVGPGGTQYF	TGTGCCAGCAGCGTAGGCCCAGGGGGGACCCAGTACTTC
TRBD1	TRBV28	NA	TRBJ1-2	CASSEGAGYGYTF	TGTGCCAGCAGTGAGGGGGCAGGCTATGGCTACACCTTC
NA	TRBV5-6	NA	TRBJ1-2	CASSSTTIYLDGYTF	TGTGCCAGCAGCTCTACTACAATTTACTTGGATGGCTACACCTTC
NA	TRBV5-5	NA	TRBJ1-4	CASSLDPITEKLFF	TGTGCCAGCAGCTTGGATCCTATAACTGAAAAACTGTTTTTT
TRBD1	TRBV6-4	NA	TRBJ2-3	CASSDGQGVTDTQYF	TGTGCCAGCAGTGATGGACAGGGGGTCACAGATACGCAGTATTTT
TRBD1	TRBV9	NA	TRBJ1-5	CASSPGTGDNQPQHF	TGTGCCAGCAGCCCCGGGACAGGGGACAATCAGCCCCAGCATTTT
TRBD1	TRBV7-6	NA	TRBJ2-2	CASSLETGQGNTGELFF	TGTGCCAGCAGCTTAGAGACTGGACAGGGGAACACCGGGGAGCTGTTTTTT
NA	TRBV27	NA	TRBJ1-6	CASSLYGDSPLHF	TGTGCCAGCAGTCTCTACGGGGATTCACCCCTCCACTTT
TRBD2	TRBV7-2	NA	TRBJ2-7	CASSSTSGLIEQYF	TGTGCCAGCAGCTCGACTAGCGGTTTAATCGAGCAGTACTTC
NA	TRBV5-1	NA	TRBJ2-3	CASQQGSTDTQYF	TGCGCCAGCCAGCAGGGGAGTACAGATACGCAGTATTTT
NA	TRBV2	NA	TRBJ2-7	CASTILNEQYF	TGTGCCAGCACAATTCTCAACGAGCAGTACTTC
NA	TRBV7-9	NA	TRBJ2-7	CASSLAGPYRVYEQYF	TGTGCCAGCAGCTTAGCGGGGCCCTACAGAGTCTACGAGCAGTACTTC
NA	TRBV6-1	NA	TRBJ1-1	CASSAQDNTEAFF	TGTGCCAGCAGTGCCCAAGATAACACTGAAGCTTTCTTT
TRBD1	TRBV10-3	NA	TRBJ1-2	CAISEDRGRDGYTF	TGTGCCATCAGTGAAGACAGGGGGCGCGATGGCTACACCTTC
TRBD1	TRBV7-6	NA	TRBJ2-5	CASSFSGQGGTQYF	TGTGCCAGCAGCTTTTCAGGACAGGGGGGAACCCAGTACTTC
TRBD2	TRBV5-5	NA	TRBJ2-7	CASSILAGVYYEQYF	TGTGCCAGCAGTATCCTAGCGGGGGTATACTACGAGCAGTACTTC
NA	TRBV11-2	NA	TRBJ2-1	CASRISPGTYNEQFF	TGTGCCAGCAGGATCTCTCCTGGGACCTACAATGAGCAGTTCTTC
NA	TRBV5-5	NA	TRBJ1-1	CASSLLRNTEAFF	TGTGCCAGCAGCTTGCTGAGGAACACTGAAGCTTTCTTT
TRBD1	TRBV5-1	NA	TRBJ1-2	CASSLETGGRDYGYTF	TGCGCCAGCAGCTTGGAGACAGGGGGAAGGGACTATGGCTACACCTTC
NA	TRBV5-6	NA	TRBJ2-7	CASSLGFGQGLYEQYF	TGTGCCAGCAGCCTTGGATTTGGACAGGGACTATACGAGCAGTACTTC
TRBD1	TRBV29-1	NA	TRBJ1-2	CSVEDRGGAGYGYTF	TGCAGCGTTGAAGATCGAGGGGGCGCAGGCTATGGCTACACCTTC
NA	TRBV9	few	TRBJ1-3	CASSGRRHSGNTIYF	TGTGCCAGCAGCGGGAGGAGGCACTCTGGAAACACCATATATTTT
NA	TRBV30	NA	TRBJ1-2	CAWSNRVEHGYTF	TGTGCCTGGAGTAACAGGGTGGAGCATGGCTACACCTTC
NA	TRBV11-2	few	TRBJ2-5	CASSYGTGQETQYF	TGTGCCAGCAGCTATGGGACGGGTCAAGAGACCCAGTACTTC
NA	TRBV2	NA	TRBJ2-4	CASVQGGAWNIQYF	TGTGCCAGCGTCCAAGGGGGGGCCTGGAACATTCAGTACTTC
NA	TRBV9	once	TRBJ1-2	CASSVIGVLNYGYTF	TGTGCCAGCAGCGTAATAGGAGTACTAAACTATGGCTACACCTTC
TRBD1	TRBV5-1	NA	TRBJ1-6	CASSLGGTENSPLHF	TGCGCCAGCAGCTTGGGTGGGACAGAGAATTCACCCCTCCACTTT